The source of this T cell receptor beta chain is a study of blood T cell repertoires in COVID-19. In the study overall: Sources were T cells, B-cell-depleted T cells, or PBMCs; the material itself was cDNA or gDNA.

Here immunoSEQ multiplex PCR was the method, and the copy in TCRdb shows in-frame clones only, minus some. The table lists about 170,000 clones, approximately 85% of them singletons, with around 7.6% in the top ten. V shed 4 bases and J 6 bases; nucleotides not matched to a gene: 9. Germline CDR1 LGHNA, CDR2 YSLEER. This CDR3 spans 16 amino acids. The V gene is TRBV4-3, the J gene TRBJ2-1; 10 bases line up with TRBD1. Sequenced sample: peripheral blood. The source of this sequence is a middle-aged man who had recovered from COVID-19. DNA for the CDR3: TGCGCCAGCAGCCCTTTGACAGGGGGCTGGGTCAATGAGCAGTTCTTC. Protein: CASSPLTGGWVNEQFF.